Here is one T cell receptor (beta chain) with its context. Its antigen remains unidentified. Per-nucleotide qualities are absent, and no much larger clonotype sits a single base away. The sample comes from a study of blood T cell repertoires in COVID-19 (dated by TCRdb to the early 2020s). Looking at the study overall: Collaborator samples came from the United States, Italy and Spain and covered acute and convalescent phases of COVID-19. The material from the prospective study consisted of cDNA or gDNA derived from T cells, B-cell-depleted T cells, or PBMCs. Deeply sampled blood TCRbeta repertoires from subjects exposed to, actively infected with, or recovered from COVID-19 were included in the dataset. A freely available public database, intended as a resource for researchers studying the immune response to SARS-CoV-2, is where the repertoires were released. The samples were drawn from the first 160 participants of the ongoing ImmuneRACE study and from some 1,300 subjects provided by 6 global collaborators. A de-identified subject ID, COVID-19 status, age in years and sex were almost always included in the sample metadata. HLA class I and class II types, where available, came from metadata supplied by the sample provider rather than from assay-based typing.

One collaborating source in Seattle enrolled patients while the patients were actively infected and followed the patients over time throughout the course of disease. Each collaborating institution followed its own protocols to collect whole blood in K2EDTA tubes. Collaborator samples were shipped for TCRbeta analysis as frozen whole blood, isolated PBMCs, or DNA extracted from either sample type. At the junction V is shortened by 1 base and J by 11 bases, with 15 bases in between. Inclusive of the bounding cysteine and phenylalanine, the CDR3 is 14 residues long. This entry keeps only the CDR3 DNA: 42 bases, framed from base 1. Reading the germline V gene (reference sequence) gives CDR1 SGHKS and CDR2 YYEKEE. TCRbeta CDR3 regions were amplified from genomic DNA using the immunoSEQ Assay, a bias-controlled multiplex PCR. Turning to the authors' computational methods: Nucleated cell counts per sample were estimated from amplification of reference gene primers within the assay. Sequence reads were collapsed and filtered to measure the absolute abundance of every unique TCRbeta CDR3 rearrangement. Productive Simpson clonality was computed per sample as the square root of Simpson's diversity index over productive rearrangements. Imported from immuneACCESS, the table was reduced by TCRdb to in-frame sequences with V and J called. These copies leave out some clones; in studies compared against another copy, an unresolved V gene accounts for under half, and the cause of the remainder is not known. The DNA was the basis for D and trimming; V, J and clone size are from that table. This sample comprises hundreds of thousands of clones, 80% to 90% of them detected only once. The ten largest clones capture around 3% of the sample.

The paper's findings and limits, for the study overall: How much clinical and demographic metadata was included differed by source and by participant, and the metadata was provided uncurated.

This chain is built from TRBV5-5 and TRBJ1-4; the D gene is possibly TRBD1, with 5 bases matching. The sequenced material came from peripheral blood. The receptor's source is a woman in her twenties or thirties with COVID-19, enrolled during active disease. The sequenced DNA is TGTGCCAGCAGCTTGAATTTGGAGACAGCGAAACTGTTTTTT. Translated, this gives CASSLNLETAKLFF.